This TCR beta chain stems from a study of T cell responses to AZD1222 COVID-19 vaccine. Only in-frame clones appear in the TCRdb table, and some are missing; sequencing was by immunoSEQ multiplex PCR. The profile covers some 280,000 clones, with around 93% appearing a single time and 0.5% to 0.65% taken by the ten largest. V dropped 3 bases and J dropped 4 bases, with 9 bases sitting between them. The CDR3 is 13 residues long. Germline CDR1 and CDR2: LNHDA and SQIVND (reference sequence). Here the sequenced sample was peripheral blood, taken 28 days after the second AZD1222 dose. The chain couples TRBV19 to TRBJ1-2; D is undetermined. The sequence came from an adult who received the AZD1222 COVID-19 vaccine. CDR3: CASSIGLTYGYTF. CDR3 nucleotide sequence: TGTGCCAGTAGTATTGGGCTGACCTATGGCTACACCTTC.